Listed here are 32 T cell receptor beta chains from one sample, sequenced in a study of early T cells in non-severe SARS-CoV-2 infection. TCRdb reprocessed the 5' RACE reads with MiXCR, giving one entry per CDR3 protein. Of 100,000 to 150,000 distinct CDR3 sequences in the sample, just under 15% are singletons; the top ten hold 21%. Sequencing used whole blood. These receptors originate from an adult who was a healthcare worker with PCR-confirmed SARS-CoV-2 infection or an uninfected control (not recorded which).

There are a few counts of this clonotype. The V and J genes are TRBV6-5 and TRBJ2-3; TRBD1 matches 8 bases. V dropped 6 bases and J dropped 6; count of bases not matched to a gene: 8. CDR1 MNHEY and CDR2 SVGAGI come from the germline V gene. The CDR3 has 14 residues. This CDR3 reads CASRNIDRGDTQYF. CDR3 sequence (DNA): TGTGCCAGCAGAAATATTGACAGGGGCGATACGCAGTATTTT.

This clonotype has a count of ten or more. The V call is TRBV7-8, the J call TRBJ2-2; 9 nucleotides match TRBD1. The CDR3 covers 14 residues. Per germline, CDR1 SGHVS and CDR2 FQNEAQ. Germline trimming cut 5 bases from V and 8 bases from J; bases unmatched to any gene: 6. CDR3 in amino acids: CASSPGQGRGELFF. The CDR3 DNA is TGTGCCAGCAGCCCGGGACAGGGAAGAGGGGAGCTGTTTTTT.

The chain employs TRBV5-1 and TRBJ2-7; TRBD1 agrees at 7 bases. CDR3 length: 16 amino acids. The germline gives CDR1 SGHRS, CDR2 YFSETQ. V trimming: 3 bases; J trimming: 1 base; junction bases outside the gene matches: 10. CDR3 region: CASSYFPGTESYEQYF. The CDR3 DNA reads TGCGCCAGCAGCTACTTCCCCGGGACAGAATCCTACGAGCAGTACTTC.

This CDR3 is CSAKINYGYTF. CDR3 DNA sequence: TGCAGTGCTAAGATTAACTATGGCTACACCTTC. The J gene is TRBJ1-2, the V gene TRBV20-1; no firm D call. The CDR3 has 11 residues. Looked up from germline, CDR1 is DFQATT and CDR2 is SNEGSKA (reference sequence). The V gene lost 4 bases and the J gene lost 1 base, with 4 bases spanning the gap.

This clonotype appeared a few times. The chain employs TRBV7-9 and TRBJ2-1; 9 bases agree with TRBD2. The CDR3 is made up of 15 amino acids. Germline V CDR1 and CDR2: SEHNR, FQNEAQ (reference sequence). V lost 4 bases, J lost 2 bases, and 3 bases stayed unmatched. Here the CDR3 DNA reads TGTGCCAGCAGCTCTAGCGGGAAGGCCTACAATGAGCAGTTCTTC. Protein product: CASSSSGKAYNEQFF.

This rearrangement joins TRBV7-9 to TRBJ2-1, with TRBD1 matching over 8 bases. The V and J ends lost 5 bases and 9 bases, in that order; junction bases with no gene match: 12. The CDR3 loop spans 15 amino acids. The germline gives CDR1 SEHNR, CDR2 FQNEAQ (reference sequence). CDR3 loop: CASSPMQGADFEQFF. For the CDR3, the DNA is TGTGCCAGCAGCCCGATGCAGGGGGCCGATTTTGAGCAGTTCTTC. The variable domain in full, completed from reference TRBV7-9 and TRBJ2-1, reads DTGVSQNPRHKITKRGQNVTFRCDPISEHNRLYWYRQTLGQGPEFLTYFQNEAQLEKSRLLSDRFSAERPKGSFSTLEIQRTEQGDSAMYLCASSPMQGADFEQFFGPGTRLTVL.

This clonotype was counted only a few times. The chain joins TRBV16 to TRBJ1-2, with D uncertain. Per germline, CDR1 KGHSY and CDR2 FQNENV. The V gene lost 1 base and the J gene lost 7 bases, with 4 bases spanning the gap. This CDR3 contains 11 residues. CDR3 bases: TGTGCCAGCAGCCAATTAGTTGGCTACACCTTC. It encodes CASSQLVGYTF.

The chain is built from TRBV20-1 and TRBJ1-6; TRBD1 is a possible D gene (6 bases). Germline V gene data show CDR1 as DFQATT and CDR2 as SNEGSKA (reference sequence). The CDR3 sequence is 17 residues long. Trimming left V 0 bases short and J 6 bases short, with 18 bases between. The CDR3 protein is CSARDLWGQTTNSPLHF. CDR3 coding DNA: TGCAGTGCTAGAGATCTATGGGGACAAACAACTAATTCACCCCTCCACTTT.

This sequence joins TRBV20-1 and TRBJ2-1, with TRBD1 identical over 7 bases. V shed 5 bases and J 8 bases; nucleotides not matched to a gene: 9. The CDR3 runs 13 residues. Germline CDR1 DFQATT, CDR2 SNEGSKA (reference sequence). CDR3 nucleotides: TGCAGTGCTCACAGGGGATATGGGGATGAGCAGTTCTTC. This translates into CSAHRGYGDEQFF.

This clonotype came up a few times. V is TRBV7-6 and J is TRBJ2-5; weak D call: TRBD1 (6 bases). The CDR3 totals 16 residues. CDR1 is SGHVS, CDR2 FNYEAQ, per germline. V was cut by 4 bases and J by 1 base, with 16 bases left in between. The CDR3 loop reads CASSSPKQGAQETQYF. In DNA form, the CDR3 reads TGTGCCAGCAGCTCGCCAAAACAGGGAGCCCAAGAGACCCAGTACTTC.

V is TRBV7-2 and J is TRBJ2-7, with D uncertain. The CDR3 totals 14 residues. V was shortened by 5 bases and J by 0 bases, with 11 bases between the two germline ends. The germline V gene encodes CDR1 SGHTA and CDR2 FQGNSA. This CDR3 is CASSAGRTSYEQYF. In nucleotides, the CDR3 is TGTGCCAGCAGCGCCGGACGTACCTCCTACGAGCAGTACTTC.

This clonotype came up a few times. The chain joins TRBV7-9 to TRBJ2-1; either TRBD1 or TRBD2 may supply D (7 bases each). The V end was cut by 5 bases, the J end by 5 bases, with 16 bases between. Germline values: CDR1 SEHNR, CDR2 FQNEAQ (reference sequence). The CDR3 runs to 15 residues. The CDR3 nucleotides are TGTGCCAGCAGCCCAGGGGGGGGTTTGAACAATGAGCAGTTCTTC. Translation: CASSPGGGLNNEQFF.

The chain combines TRBV6-1 with TRBJ1-1; D ambiguous. CDR3 length: 13 residues. Germline CDR1 reads MNHNS; CDR2 reads SASEGT. The germline V and J ends were trimmed by 2 bases and 0 bases, with 4 bases remaining between them. The CDR3 is CASSEQVNTEAFF. The CDR3 DNA sequence: TGTGCCAGCAGTGAACAGGTGAACACTGAAGCTTTCTTT.

This clonotype was found a few times. The J gene is TRBJ2-1, the V gene TRBV3-1; perhaps TRBD2 as D (6 bases). Germline CDR1 LGHDT, CDR2 YNNKEL (reference sequence). The V end lost 3 bases, the J end lost 9 bases, and 12 bases lay between the germline ends. The length of the CDR3 is 13 residues. CDR3 sequence (DNA): TGTGCCAGCAGCCAGTTAGGGCGGGGTGAGCAGTTCTTC. This codes for CASSQLGRGEQFF.

This clonotype was found a few times. The chain combines TRBV6-6 with TRBJ1-2; 9 bases agree with TRBD1. The CDR3 length is 15 residues. Per the germline V gene, CDR1 is MNHNY and CDR2 is SVGAGI (reference sequence). The ends lost 2 bases at V and 3 bases at J; junction bases unmatched: 4. CDR3 sequence: CASSYHRGQDYGYTF. CDR3 sequence (DNA): TGTGCCAGCAGTTACCACAGGGGGCAGGACTATGGCTACACCTTC.

This clonotype was seen a few times. The chain joins TRBV20-1 to TRBJ2-4; D assignment may be TRBD1 or TRBD2 (5 bases each). V lost 3 bases, J lost 4 bases, and 7 bases lay in between. CDR3 length: 12 residues. Germline V CDR1 and CDR2: DFQATT, SNEGSKA (reference sequence). The CDR3 sequence is CSARGEKNIQYF. DNA for the CDR3: TGCAGTGCTAGGGGGGAAAAAAACATTCAGTACTTC.

This chain connects TRBV20-1 to TRBJ1-6; TRBD1 aligns across 7 bases. The CDR3 length is 15 residues. Germline values: CDR1 DFQATT, CDR2 SNEGSKA (reference sequence). V was pared by 3 bases and J by 7 bases, with 9 bases of the junction left unmatched. The DNA for the CDR3 is TGCAGTGCTAGCCTGACAGGGAACCCGAATTCACCCCTCCACTTT. It yields the protein CSASLTGNPNSPLHF.

The rearrangement links TRBV27 to TRBJ1-4, with a tentative D call TRBD1 (5 bases). Trimming shortened V by 5 bases and J by 8 bases, and 15 bases separated the two germline ends. This CDR3 comprises 14 residues. Germline lookup yields CDR1 MNHEY and CDR2 SMNVEV (reference sequence). CDR3 sequence (DNA): TGTGCCAGCAGTGGAGGGACTGTGAGGGAAAAACTGTTTTTT. This translates into CASSGGTVREKLFF.

The chain employs TRBV12-3 or TRBV12-4 and TRBJ2-3; D unclear. This CDR3 has 13 residues. Trimming pared 5 bases from V and 5 bases from J, leaving 11 bases between. The CDR3 nucleotides read TGTGCCAGCAGTGCCTTGGACCTAGATACGCAGTATTTT. Amino acids: CASSALDLDTQYF.

Only a few counts were recorded for this clonotype. The CDR3: CASSSPLNNEQFF. Here the CDR3 DNA reads TGTGCCAGCAGCTCCCCATTGAACAATGAGCAGTTCTTC. The V call is TRBV11-3, the J call TRBJ2-1; unclear D gene. Looked up from germline, CDR1 is SGHNT and CDR2 is YENEEA. Trimming pared 4 bases from V and 5 bases from J, leaving 9 bases between. This CDR3 has 13 residues.

The chain uses TRBV19 and TRBJ2-6, with D possibly TRBD1 on 5 matching bases. Germline-derived CDR1 and CDR2 are LNHDA and SQIVND (reference sequence). V was pared by 3 bases and J by 4 bases, with 7 bases between. This CDR3 has 14 residues. The CDR3 loop reads CASSITGGANVLTF. CDR3 DNA sequence: TGTGCCAGTAGTATTACAGGAGGGGCCAACGTCCTGACTTTC.

This clonotype was counted a few times. This chain uses TRBV7-3 with TRBJ2-5; weak D call: TRBD1 (6 bases). The germline V gene has CDR1 SGHTA and CDR2 FQGTGA. V was clipped by 5 bases and J by 5 bases, with 15 bases between them. CDR3 length equals 14 residues. The DNA of the CDR3 is TGTGCCAGCAGCGCCCGTGGGGGCGGGGAGACCCAGTACTTC. It codes for CASSARGGGETQYF. The full variable domain, rest sourced from reference TRBV7-3 and TRBJ2-5, is GAGVSQTPSNKVTEKGKYVELRCDPISGHTALYWYRQSLGQGPEFLIYFQGTGAADDSGLPNDRFFAVRPEGSVSTLKIQRTERGDSAVYLCASSARGGGETQYFGPGTRLLVL.

This clonotype appeared a few times. The chain employs TRBV4-1 and TRBJ2-3, with 11 bases that match TRBD2. Unmatched junction bases numbered 7, after V lost 0 bases and J lost 2 bases. Germline CDR1 MGHRA, CDR2 YSYEKL. CDR3 length: 18 amino acids. The CDR3, as DNA: TGCGCCAGCAGCCAAGAGAGGCTAGCGGGGGGAAACACAGATACGCAGTATTTT. It translates to CASSQERLAGGNTDTQYF.

V gene TRBV10-3 combines with J gene TRBJ1-1; D uncertain. Germline CDR1 ENHRY, CDR2 SYGVKD. V was trimmed by 9 bases and J by 4 bases, leaving 15 bases between them. This CDR3 has 13 residues. This CDR3 reads CAMVSGRGTEAFF. CDR3 nucleotides: TGTGCCATGGTTTCCGGCCGGGGCACTGAAGCTTTCTTT.

The V call is TRBV6-6, the J call TRBJ2-1; TRBD2 is a possible D gene (6 bases). Germline V gives CDR1 MNHNY, CDR2 SVGAGI (reference sequence). V was trimmed by 10 bases and J by 3 bases, leaving 7 bases between them. The CDR3 has 11 amino acids. The CDR3 region is CATGVYNEQFF. DNA of the CDR3: TGTGCCACGGGGGTCTACAATGAGCAGTTCTTC.

The chain recombines TRBV20-1 with TRBJ1-1; possibly TRBD1 for D (5 bases). The length of the CDR3 is 16 residues. The V gene's germline CDR1 is DFQATT and CDR2 SNEGSKA (reference sequence). The V end was cut by 0 bases, the J end by 3 bases, with 17 bases between. This CDR3 reads CSARDPRGTSDTEAFF. Here the CDR3 DNA reads TGCAGTGCTAGAGATCCCCGGGGGACTTCGGACACTGAAGCTTTCTTT.

This clonotype has a handful of counts. The V call is TRBV5-1, the J call TRBJ2-1; D unclear. Between the trimmed V and J ends, which lost 1 base and 5 bases, there was a span of 7 bases. This CDR3 is 13 amino acids long. The germline CDR1 and CDR2 sequences are SGHRS and YFSETQ. The CDR3, as DNA: TGCGCCAGCAGCTTGTCGCGGAACAATGAGCAGTTCTTC. Its protein product is CASSLSRNNEQFF.

The J gene is TRBJ2-3, the V gene TRBV20-1, with D hard to call. Trimming cost V 3 bases and J 2 bases, with 9 bases left between them. CDR1 DFQATT and CDR2 SNEGSKA come from the germline V gene (reference sequence). This CDR3 spans 13 amino acids. CDR3 nucleotides: TGCAGTGCTAGTTCTGGCCTCACAGATACGCAGTATTTT. This encodes CSASSGLTDTQYF.

This clonotype was seen at least ten times. The V gene is TRBV2, the J gene TRBJ1-2; tentatively, D is TRBD1 (5 bases). The CDR3 has 12 residues. Germline V gene sequence: CDR1 SNHLY, CDR2 FYNNEI. V was trimmed by 3 bases and J by 6 bases, leaving 8 bases between them. CDR3 loop: CASSEFRDGYTF. The CDR3 DNA reads as TGTGCCAGCAGTGAGTTCAGGGATGGCTACACCTTC. Combining the CDR3 with reference TRBV2 and TRBJ1-2 gives the whole variable domain EPEVTQTPSHQVTQMGQEVILRCVPISNHLYFYWYRQILGQKVEFLVSFYNNEISEKSEIFDDQFSVERPDGSNFTLKIRSTKLEDSAMYFCASSEFRDGYTFGSGTRLTVV.

CDR3 protein: CSVWAANTGELFF. The CDR3 DNA reads as TGCAGCGTTTGGGCAGCGAACACCGGGGAGCTGTTTTTT. J is TRBJ2-2 and V is TRBV29-1; D not resolved. V lost 5 bases to trimming and J lost 0 bases, with 7 bases between them. Germline values: CDR1 SQVTM, CDR2 ANQGSEA. The CDR3 covers 13 residues.

This chain links TRBV30 with TRBJ1-1; D unresolved. V lost 2 bases, J lost 3 bases, and 19 bases lay in between. The CDR3 sequence is 16 residues long. Germline CDR1 and CDR2: GTSNPN and SVGIG (reference sequence). The CDR3 nucleotides are TGTGCCTGGAGTTCAACCAGTGCACGCTTTGACACTGAAGCTTTCTTT. This codes for CAWSSTSARFDTEAFF.

This clonotype has just a few counts. V and J are TRBV18 and TRBJ1-2; 8 bases align to TRBD1. This CDR3 region has 16 residues. J was trimmed by 0 bases and V by 3 bases; bases with no gene match: 6. CDR1 KGHSH and CDR2 LQKENI come from the germline V gene. The CDR3 reads CASSPGSTGANYGYTF. CDR3 in DNA: TGTGCCAGCTCACCGGGTTCGACAGGGGCTAACTATGGCTACACCTTC.